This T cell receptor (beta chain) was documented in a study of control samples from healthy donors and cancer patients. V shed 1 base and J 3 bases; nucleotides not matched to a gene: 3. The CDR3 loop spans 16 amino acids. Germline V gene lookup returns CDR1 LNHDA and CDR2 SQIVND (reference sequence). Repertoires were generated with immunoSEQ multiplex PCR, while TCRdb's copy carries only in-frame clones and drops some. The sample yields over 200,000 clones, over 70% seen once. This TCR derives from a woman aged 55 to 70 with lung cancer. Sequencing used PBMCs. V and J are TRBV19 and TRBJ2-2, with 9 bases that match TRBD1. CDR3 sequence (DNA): TGTGCCAGTAGTATAGGGGACAGGGTTTACACCGGGGAGCTGTTTTTT. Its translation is CASSIGDRVYTGELFF.